Listed below are T cell receptor beta chains from one sample, sequenced in a study of T cells in Graves' hyperthyroidism and ophthalmopathy. A single record per CDR3 protein comes from TCRdb applying MiXCR to the multiplex PCR reads. The profile covers 490,000 or so distinct CDR3 sequences, with about 16% appearing a single time and less than 30% taken by the ten largest. Material for sequencing was blood. These receptors all come from a woman in her 30s with Graves' ophthalmopathy. CDR3s include the opening cysteine and the closing phenylalanine or tryptophan. The order of the fields is V gene, J gene, clone size, D gene, CDR3 DNA, CDR3 protein. The D gene is left open where the match is weak. Not all rows give a size; the values are once, few, many and, for expanded clones, a class.

TRBV6-2/TRBV6-3	TRBJ2-2	many	NA	TGTGCCAGCAGACCCGATTCCGGGGAGCTGTTTTTT	CASRPDSGELFF
TRBV20-1	TRBJ2-4	many	TRBD2	TGCAGTGCTAGTGGGGGGGGGAACATTCAGTACTTC	CSASGGGNIQYF
TRBV5-1	TRBJ2-1	many	TRBD2	TGCGCCAGCAGCACGATTCCGGCACTAGCGGACAATGAGCAGTTCTTC	CASSTIPALADNEQFF
TRBV6-1	TRBJ2-1	many	TRBD2	TGTGCCAGCAGTATGCTTTGGACTAGCGGGATTGGCGATGAGCAGTTCTTC	CASSMLWTSGIGDEQFF
TRBV27	TRBJ1-5	many	TRBD1	TGTGCCAGCAGTTTCTTGGGGACAGGGGTGAATCAGCCCCAGCATTTT	CASSFLGTGVNQPQHF
TRBV27	TRBJ2-1	NA	NA	TGTGCCAGCAGTGACGCCCAGGGTGTTAGGACCTACAATGAGCAGTTCTTC	CASSDAQGVRTYNEQFF
TRBV5-4	TRBJ1-6	NA	NA	TGTGCCAGCAGCTCTGGACTGATGAGTTCACCCCTCCACTTT	CASSSGLMSSPLHF
TRBV5-6	TRBJ1-4	NA	NA	TGTGCCAGCAGCAAAAAAATGGGGAATGAAAAACTGTTTTTT	CASSKKMGNEKLFF
TRBV11-3	TRBJ2-2	many	NA	TGTGCCAGCAGATCCAGCGTCGGGGCCGGGGAGCTGTTTTTT	CASRSSVGAGELFF
TRBV20-1	TRBJ2-1	few	TRBD2	TGCAGTGCTAGAGATCTCAGGAGGACTAGCGGGGGTTACAATGAGCAGTTCTTC	CSARDLRRTSGGYNEQFF
TRBV7-2	TRBJ2-5	many	NA	TGTGCCAGCAGCTTAAGTCAAGGGGGGTATGAGACCCAGTACTTC	CASSLSQGGYETQYF
TRBV9	TRBJ2-7	few	TRBD2	TGTGCCAGCAGCGTAGCGTGGCGGGAGGGTAACGAGCAGTACTTC	CASSVAWREGNEQYF
TRBV7-9	TRBJ2-1	few	NA	TGTGCCAGCAGCCAGCAGGGTTGGGATGAGCAGTTCTTC	CASSQQGWDEQFF
TRBV10-3	TRBJ2-1	few	TRBD2	TGTGCCATCAGTGGCGCCCTAGCGGGAGGAGTTTCTTACAATGAGCAGTTCTTC	CAISGALAGGVSYNEQFF
TRBV28	TRBJ2-3	once	TRBD2	TGTGCCAGCAGTTCACTTAGCGGGAGGGCCAAAGATACGCAGTATTTT	CASSSLSGRAKDTQYF
TRBV28	TRBJ2-7	many	NA	TGTGCCAGCAGGATCCAGAGCTCCTACGAGCAGTACTTC	CASRIQSSYEQYF
TRBV20-1	TRBJ2-1	many	NA	TGCAGTGCGGTACAGGGGGGCGGGAGTCCCAATGAGCAGTTCTTC	CSAVQGGGSPNEQFF
TRBV28	TRBJ2-2	NA	NA	TGTGCCAGCAGTTTAGACAGCTTCAACACCGGGGAGCTGTTTTTT	CASSLDSFNTGELFF
TRBV4-3	TRBJ2-3	few	TRBD2	TGCGCCAGCAGCCTGACCCTAGCGGGAGCAATCAGGGATACGCAGTATTTT	CASSLTLAGAIRDTQYF
TRBV19	TRBJ2-1	NA	TRBD1	TGTGCCAGTAGCCCAACGACCGGGACAGGGAAAATATCGGTGAGGTACAATGAGCAGTTCTTC	CASSPTTGTGKISVRYNEQFF
TRBV11-2	TRBJ2-7	many	TRBD2	TGTGCCAGCAGCTCTAGCGGGTTCAACTCCTACGAGCAGTACTTC	CASSSSGFNSYEQYF
TRBV20-1	TRBJ2-1	NA	TRBD2	TGCAGGCCGCGACGGGGAGGGCACAATGAGCAGTTCTTC	CRPRRGGHNEQFF
TRBV20-1	TRBJ1-6	NA	NA	TGCAGTGCAGCACCCGGGACAAATAATTCACCCCTCCACTTT	CSAAPGTNNSPLHF
TRBV20-1	TRBJ1-5	NA	TRBD1	TGCAGTGCCTACAGAGGGACAGCGAGAGGCAATCAGCCCCAGCATTTT	CSAYRGTARGNQPQHF
TRBV2	TRBJ2-3	many	NA	TGTGCCAGCAGTGAACAGGGAGAGGATACGCAGTATTTT	CASSEQGEDTQYF
TRBV7-9	TRBJ2-4	few	TRBD2	TGTGCCAGCAGCTTAGCGGGACGGGAGGGAGACATTCAGTACTTC	CASSLAGREGDIQYF
TRBV18	TRBJ1-4	many	TRBD1	TGTGCCAGCTCACCGGGGACAGCCGAGAATGAAAAACTGTTTTTT	CASSPGTAENEKLFF
TRBV30	TRBJ1-2	many	NA	TGTGCCTGGCAACGGGGCTCCTATGGCTACACCTTC	CAWQRGSYGYTF
TRBV12-3/TRBV12-4	TRBJ2-3	many	TRBD2	TGTGCCAGTTCTGGGGGAGGGAACACAGATACGCAGTATTTT	CASSGGGNTDTQYF
TRBV5-1	TRBJ2-7	many	NA	TGCGCCAGCAGCTTGATGTCGGGATATCGGCCCTACGAGCAGTACTTC	CASSLMSGYRPYEQYF
TRBV6-2/TRBV6-3	TRBJ2-7	NA	TRBD1	TGTGCCAGCCGATTCTCAACCGGGACAGGGACCTACGAGCAGTACTTC	CASRFSTGTGTYEQYF
TRBV12-3/TRBV12-4	TRBJ1-2	many	NA	TGTGCCAGCAGTTTGGCCAGCCTCTATGGCTACACCTTC	CASSLASLYGYTF
TRBV2	TRBJ1-5	many	TRBD1	TGTGCCAGCAGTCCGACAGGGGTGGAGGGTCAGCCCCAGCATTTT	CASSPTGVEGQPQHF
TRBV10-1	TRBJ2-7	many	TRBD1	TGCGCCAGCAGTGACCGGGACAGGCTGTACGAGCAGTACTTC	CASSDRDRLYEQYF
TRBV6-9	TRBJ2-1	few	NA	TGTGCCAGCAGTTACGGCCCCAGGAGCTCCTACAATGAGCAGTTCTTC	CASSYGPRSSYNEQFF
TRBV6-2/TRBV6-3	TRBJ1-5	NA	NA	TGTGCCAGCAGTTACTCCAACGGGCAGCCCCAGCATTTT	CASSYSNGQPQHF
TRBV28	TRBJ2-1	many	NA	TGTGCCAGCAGTTTCCCATATCTAGCGCGCTCCTACAATGAGCAGTTCTTC	CASSFPYLARSYNEQFF
TRBV7-8	TRBJ1-1	many	TRBD1	TGTGCCAGCACCACAGACAGGGCCAGGAACACTGAAGCTTTCTTT	CASTTDRARNTEAFF
TRBV30	TRBJ1-5	many	NA	TGTGCCTGGAGTACCCCTCGGGGCAATCAGCCCCAGCATTTT	CAWSTPRGNQPQHF
TRBV3-1	TRBJ2-3	few	NA	TGTGCCAGCAGGGAGACAGGACGCACAGATACGCAGTATTTT	CASRETGRTDTQYF
TRBV27	TRBJ2-7	many	NA	TGTGCCAGCTCACCAAGAGGGGGCTCCTACGAGCAGTACTTC	CASSPRGGSYEQYF
TRBV18	TRBJ2-5	many	NA	TGTGCCAGCTCACGACTAGTGGAAGAGACCCAGTACTTC	CASSRLVEETQYF
TRBV5-5	TRBJ2-1	few	TRBD1	TGTGCCAGCAGCCTACAGGGGTTTGAGCAGTTCTTC	CASSLQGFEQFF
TRBV4-3	TRBJ2-2	few	NA	TGCGCCAGCAGCCGACTTGAAGGCGGGACCGGGGAGCTGTTTTTT	CASSRLEGGTGELFF
TRBV5-1	TRBJ2-3	many	NA	TGCGCCAGCAGCCAGGGACCCAGCACAGATACGCAGTATTTT	CASSQGPSTDTQYF
TRBV28	TRBJ2-1	many	TRBD1	TGTGCCAGCAGTTTAGGCTATCAAGAGACAGGGGCTGGTAATGAGCAGTTCTTC	CASSLGYQETGAGNEQFF
TRBV30	TRBJ2-7	few	TRBD1	TGTGCCTGGAGATTACAGGGGTACTACGAGCAGTACTTC	CAWRLQGYYEQYF
TRBV15	TRBJ2-7	NA	TRBD2	TGTGCCACCAGCCGAGGGACTATCGAGCAGTACTTC	CATSRGTIEQYF
TRBV20-1	TRBJ2-7	NA	TRBD2	TGCAGTGCTAGGAGGCTAGCGGGAGGCGGAGCCGAGCAGTACTTC	CSARRLAGGGAEQYF